Listed below are T cell receptor beta chains from one sample, sequenced in a study of regulatory T cells in long-lasting Graves disease. TCRdb re-called the multiplex PCR reads with MiXCR, one entry per CDR3 protein. The sample records some 420,000 distinct CDR3 sequences, approximately 23% being singletons. The sequences come from peripheral blood mononuclear cells (PBMCs), collected when the disease was refractory, from a patient treated with antithyroid drugs. These receptors originate from a female donor with Graves disease. Both conserved end residues are part of each CDR3. Fields, in order: V gene, D gene, J gene, clone size, CDR3 DNA, CDR3 protein. A D gene is named only where the DNA matches it firmly. Clone size is given for some rows only: seen once, a few or many times, or a class if the clone is expanded.

>TRBV2|TRBD1|TRBJ1-1|many
TGTGCCAGCGTCGGGACAGCGAGACTTTGGGACCTCACTGAAGCTTTCTTT
CASVGTARLWDLTEAFF
>TRBV19|NA|TRBJ1-5|few
TGTGCCAGTAGTGACGACGGACGGAGCAATCAGCCCCAGCATTTT
CASSDDGRSNQPQHF
>TRBV6-2/TRBV6-3|NA|TRBJ1-2|few
TGTGCCAGCAGAGCTGGACACGGTGGAGTAATGGGCTACACCTTC
CASRAGHGGVMGYTF
>TRBV5-6|NA|TRBJ1-3|few
TGTGCCAGCAGCCCGTGGGGAGGCGCAGGAAACACCATATATTTT
CASSPWGGAGNTIYF
>TRBV29-1|NA|TRBJ1-6|NA
TGCAGCGCCGCTGACAGTAATAATTCACCCCTCCACTTT
CSAADSNNSPLHF
>TRBV7-9|NA|TRBJ1-5|NA
TGTGCCAGCAGCTCGGAGAGGGAGCCCCAGCATTTT
CASSSEREPQHF
>TRBV6-1|TRBD1|TRBJ1-2|few
TGTGCCAGCAGTGGGGGACAGGGGTTGAGTGGCTACACCTTC
CASSGGQGLSGYTF
>TRBV3-1|NA|TRBJ1-5|NA
TGTGCCAGCAGCCAAGATGGGGGTATAGGCAATCAGCCCCAGCATTTT
CASSQDGGIGNQPQHF
>TRBV7-2|NA|TRBJ1-4|NA
TGTGCCAGCAGCCAGGGACTCATCAATGAAAAACTGTTTTTT
CASSQGLINEKLFF
>TRBV7-2|NA|TRBJ1-2|many
TGTGCCAGCAGCTTAGGTGACAGTTCCTATGGCTACACCTTC
CASSLGDSSYGYTF
>TRBV28|TRBD2|TRBJ2-7|many
TGTGCCAGCAGTTTATCGCTAGCGGGGAACTACGAGCAGTACTTC
CASSLSLAGNYEQYF
>TRBV13|TRBD1|TRBJ1-2|few
TGTGCCAGCAGATCACAGGGGAGTCGAGGCTACACCTTC
CASRSQGSRGYTF
>TRBV30|NA|TRBJ1-5|NA
TGTGCCTGGAGTGGCACAGCGAATCAGCCCCAGCATTTT
CAWSGTANQPQHF
>TRBV2|NA|TRBJ2-2|NA
TGTGCCAGCACAGCGAACACCGGGGAGCTGTTTTTT
CASTANTGELFF
>TRBV30|TRBD1|TRBJ1-2|NA
TGTGCCTGCCTTTTAGGACAGGGAAATGGCTACACCTTC
CACLLGQGNGYTF
>TRBV28|TRBD2|TRBJ2-7|many
TGTGCCAGCAGTTTCCTAGCGGGGGGCCCTCCCTACGAGCAGTACTTC
CASSFLAGGPPYEQYF